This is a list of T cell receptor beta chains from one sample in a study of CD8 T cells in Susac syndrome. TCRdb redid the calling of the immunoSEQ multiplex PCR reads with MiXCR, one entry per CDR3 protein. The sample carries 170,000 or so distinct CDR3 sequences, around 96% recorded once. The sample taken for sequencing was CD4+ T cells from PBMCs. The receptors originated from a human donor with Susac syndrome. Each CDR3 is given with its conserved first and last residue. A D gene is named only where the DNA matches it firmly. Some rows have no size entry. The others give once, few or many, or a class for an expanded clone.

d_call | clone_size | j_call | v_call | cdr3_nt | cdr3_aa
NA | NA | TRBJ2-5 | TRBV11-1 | TGTGCCAGCAGCTTAGGAATCGCGGGACTCAACCCCAGCCAGTACTTC | CASSLGIAGLNPSQYF
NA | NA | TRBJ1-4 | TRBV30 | TGTGCCTGGAGTTTATACCGAAGTAGAAGCAATGAAAAACTGTTTTTT | CAWSLYRSRSNEKLFF
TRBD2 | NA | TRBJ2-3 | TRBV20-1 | TGCAGTGCTAGAGACCAGACTAGCGGATACACAGATACGCAGTATTTT | CSARDQTSGYTDTQYF
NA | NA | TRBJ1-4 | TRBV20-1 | TGCAGTGCTCAACGGGGGACTAATGAAAAACTGTTTTTT | CSAQRGTNEKLFF
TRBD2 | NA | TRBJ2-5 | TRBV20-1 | TGCAGTGCCTCTAGGACTAGCGGGGGATACCAAGAGACCCAGTACTTC | CSASRTSGGYQETQYF
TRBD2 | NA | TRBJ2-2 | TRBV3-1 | TGTGCCAGCAGCCAAGGGACTAGAGTCACCGGGGAGCTGTTTTTT | CASSQGTRVTGELFF
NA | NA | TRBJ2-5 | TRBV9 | TGTGCCAGCAGCGTAGGGAGCCTCCAAGAGACCCAGTACTTC | CASSVGSLQETQYF
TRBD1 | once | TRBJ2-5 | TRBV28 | TGTGCCAGCACAGGGACAGCGGTACAAGAGACCCAGTACTTC | CASTGTAVQETQYF
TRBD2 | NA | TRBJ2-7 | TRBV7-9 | TGTGCCAGCAGCGACCGGAAACTAGCGGGCAAGAACTACGAGCAGTACTTC | CASSDRKLAGKNYEQYF
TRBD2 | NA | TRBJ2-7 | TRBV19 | TGTGCCAGTAGGCGGACTAGCGGGAGCCACGAGCAGTACTTC | CASRRTSGSHEQYF
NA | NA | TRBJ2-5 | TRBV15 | TGTGCCACCGCGGGCAACCTCGACCAAGAGACCCAGTACTTC | CATAGNLDQETQYF
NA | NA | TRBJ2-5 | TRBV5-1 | TGCGCCAGCAGCCGGGGAGAGTCAGAGACCCAGTACTTC | CASSRGESETQYF
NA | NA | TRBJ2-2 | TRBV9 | TGTGCCAGCAGCGGTGGACTTGACTTCACCGGGGAGCTGTTTTTT | CASSGGLDFTGELFF
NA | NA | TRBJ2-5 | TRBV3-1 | TGTGCCAGCAGCAACTCGGAGACCCAGTACTTC | CASSNSETQYF
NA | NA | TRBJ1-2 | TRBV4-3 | TGCGCCAGCAGCCAAGCGGAGCCCAGGTCGGGTTTTGGCTACACCTTC | CASSQAEPRSGFGYTF
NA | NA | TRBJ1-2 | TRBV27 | TGTGCCAGCAGTCCCCGTCCCAGTGGACAAGCCAGGGCTTATGGCTACACCTTC | CASSPRPSGQARAYGYTF
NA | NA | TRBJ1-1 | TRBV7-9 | TGTGCCAGCAGCGCGGACAGTGCGATACAAGCTTTCTTT | CASSADSAIQAFF
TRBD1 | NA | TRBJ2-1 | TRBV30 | TGTGCCTGGAGGGCAGGGGGCCCCAGATACAATGAGCAGTTCTTC | CAWRAGGPRYNEQFF
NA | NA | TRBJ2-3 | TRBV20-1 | TGCAGTGCTAGGGGTACGCAGTATTTT | CSARGTQYF
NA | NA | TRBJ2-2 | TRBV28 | TGTGCCAGCAGACCGAAGACAGGCCCCTACACCGGGGAGCTGTTTTTT | CASRPKTGPYTGELFF
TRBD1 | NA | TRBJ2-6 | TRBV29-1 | TGCAGCGTAAGGACAGGCAGCTCTGGGGCCAACGTCCTGACTTTC | CSVRTGSSGANVLTF
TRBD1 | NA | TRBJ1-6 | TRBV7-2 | TGTGCCAGCAGCCCCGGCAGGGGGAATTCACCCCTCCACTTT | CASSPGRGNSPLHF
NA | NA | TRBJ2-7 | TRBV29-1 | TGCAGCGTTGTACCAGGGGCCTACGAGCAGTACTTC | CSVVPGAYEQYF
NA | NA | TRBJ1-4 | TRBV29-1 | TGCAGCGTCCCGGGGCTTGCGGGCACCTCAACTAATGAAAAACTGTTTTTT | CSVPGLAGTSTNEKLFF
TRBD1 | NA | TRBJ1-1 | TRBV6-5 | TGTGCCAGCAGTTACTCGAGACCCGGGACAGCCTTTAACACTGAAGCTTTCTTT | CASSYSRPGTAFNTEAFF
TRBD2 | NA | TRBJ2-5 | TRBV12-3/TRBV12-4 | TGTGCCAGCAGACCCGGGACTAGCGGACAAGAGACCCAGTACTTC | CASRPGTSGQETQYF
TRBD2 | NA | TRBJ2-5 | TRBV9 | TGTGCCAGCAGCGTAGCTAGCGGGGGGCGTTACCAAGAGACCCAGTACTTC | CASSVASGGRYQETQYF
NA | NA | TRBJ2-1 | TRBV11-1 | TGTGCCAGCAGCTCCATCTGGGGGGATGAGCAGTTCTTC | CASSSIWGDEQFF
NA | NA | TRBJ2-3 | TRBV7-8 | TGTGCCAGCAGCTTAGCTGGCCCGGGGACAGATACGCAGTATTTT | CASSLAGPGTDTQYF
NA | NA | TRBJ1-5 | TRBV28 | TGTGCCAGCAGGCCCGGGACGAAGGGAAGCAATCAGCCCCAGCATTTT | CASRPGTKGSNQPQHF
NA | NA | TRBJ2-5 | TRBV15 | TGTGCCACCAGCAGAGAACTGACAGCGAGGACCCAGTACTTC | CATSRELTARTQYF
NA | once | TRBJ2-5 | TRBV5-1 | TGCGCCAGCAGCTCGGGACCGACGTACCAAGAGACCCAGTACTTC | CASSSGPTYQETQYF
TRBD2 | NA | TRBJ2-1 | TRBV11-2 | TGTGCCAGCAGCTCCTGGACTAGCGGAGCCCCCAACAATGAGCAGTTCTTC | CASSSWTSGAPNNEQFF